The next 17 T cell receptor beta chains were all read from a single sample in a study of Ad26.COV2.S vaccination and SARS-CoV-2 variants. The protocol was immunoSEQ multiplex PCR, while the TCRdb copy is restricted to in-frame clones and leaves out a portion. The table records roughly 180,000 clones, around nine tenths of them present only once. Specimen: peripheral blood, collected after recovery from COVID-19. These receptors were obtained from a human donor who had recovered from COVID-19.

The chain recombines TRBV5-1 with TRBJ2-3, with 7 nucleotides matching TRBD2. The V segment lost 4 bases and the J segment 2 bases; nucleotides outside the gene matches: 7. The CDR3 loop spans 15 amino acids. Per germline, CDR1 SGHRS and CDR2 YFSETQ. As DNA, the CDR3 is TGCGCCAGCAGCCTGGGGGGGGGAGCCACAGATACGCAGTATTTT. Its translation is CASSLGGGATDTQYF.

The CDR3 DNA sequence: TGTGCCAGTAGTCCCACCGGGGAGGTGGCTCTGTTTTTT. Its protein is CASSPTGEVALFF. The gene calls are TRBV19 and TRBJ1-4; D is undetermined. The ends were cut back, 5 bases at V and 14 bases at J, with 18 bases in the middle. In germline, CDR1 is LNHDA, CDR2 SQIVND (reference sequence). This CDR3 contains 13 residues.

The chain carries TRBV19 and TRBJ2-7, with D possibly TRBD1 on 6 matching bases. Germline CDR1 and CDR2: LNHDA and SQIVND (reference sequence). The CDR3 contains 13 residues. V lost 4 bases to trimming and J lost 6 bases, with 13 bases between them. CDR3 in amino acids: CASSNQGFGEQYF. CDR3 DNA sequence: TGTGCCAGTAGTAACCAGGGGTTCGGCGAGCAGTACTTC.

The genes are TRBV5-4 and TRBJ1-4, with a possible D match to TRBD1 (5 bases). The V and J ends lost 3 bases and 8 bases respectively, with 14 bases between them. Germline values: CDR1 SGHNT, CDR2 YYREEE (reference sequence). This CDR3 is built from 14 residues. CDR3 coding DNA: TGTGCCAGCAGCTCCTGGGACCACGGGGAAAAACTGTTTTTT. This encodes CASSSWDHGEKLFF. Together with reference TRBV5-4 and TRBJ1-4, the CDR3 gives the full variable domain: ETGVTQSPTHLIKTRGQQVTLRCSSQSGHNTVSWYQQALGQGPQFIFQYYREEENGRGNFPPRFSGLQFPNYSSELNVNALELDDSALYLCASSSWDHGEKLFFGSGTQLSVL.

The chain links TRBV18 to TRBJ1-4; perhaps TRBD1 as D (5 bases). The V end was cut by 1 base, the J end by 5 bases, with 11 bases between. The CDR3 contains 15 residues. CDR1 and CDR2 from the germline V gene are KGHSH and LQKENI. Here the CDR3 reads CASSPRAGQNEKLFF. DNA for the CDR3: TGTGCCAGCTCACCACGGGCAGGGCAGAATGAAAAACTGTTTTTT. Full variable domain (rest looked up from reference TRBV18 and TRBJ1-4): NAGVMQNPRHLVRRRGQEARLRCSPMKGHSHVYWYRQLPEEGLKFMVYLQKENIIDESGMPKERFSAEFPKEGPSILRIQQVVRGDSAAYFCASSPRAGQNEKLFFGSGTQLSVL.

The chain has TRBV4-1 and TRBJ2-5, with 8 bases that match TRBD2. Germline values: CDR1 MGHRA, CDR2 YSYEKL. Trimming took 4 bases from V and 4 from J; bases not matched to a gene: 8. CDR3 length: 15 amino acids. Here the CDR3 DNA reads TGCGCCAGCAGCCCTGTCGGGGGGGGCGGAGAGACCCAGTACTTC. It translates to CASSPVGGGGETQYF.

The rearrangement links TRBV10-2 to TRBJ2-7; 8 bases are a match to TRBD2. The CDR3 consists of 17 residues. Trimming at V came to 6 bases and at J to 3 bases, leaving 16 bases not matched to a gene. CDR1 and CDR2 from the germline V gene are WSHSY and SAAADI. This chain's CDR3 is CASSRTQGPSGSYEQYF. The DNA of the CDR3 is TGCGCCAGCAGCCGCACGCAAGGCCCGAGCGGGAGCTACGAGCAGTACTTC.

The chain carries TRBV4-2 and TRBJ2-2, with D possibly matching TRBD2 (6 bases). V was pared by 3 bases and J by 3 bases, with 11 bases between. CDR3 length equals 15 residues. Germline V lookup: CDR1 LGHNA, CDR2 YNFKEQ. The DNA of the CDR3 is TGTGCCAGCAGCCAGCCGGGCGGGGACACCGGGGAGCTGTTTTTT. This codes for CASSQPGGDTGELFF.

The chain uses TRBV6-4 and TRBJ2-1; 11 nucleotides match TRBD2. The CDR3 has 14 residues. CDR1 is MRHNA, CDR2 SNTAGT, per germline. The J segment lost 5 bases and the V segment lost 7 bases, leaving 4 bases of the junction unmatched. CDR3 loop: CASTGLAGHNEQFF. DNA for the CDR3: TGTGCCAGCACCGGACTAGCGGGCCACAATGAGCAGTTCTTC.

This clone came up a few times. The chain joins TRBV7-9 to TRBJ2-7; no firm D call. Germline assignment: CDR1 SEHNR and CDR2 FQNEAQ (reference sequence). The CDR3 loop spans 15 amino acids. The V end was cut by 0 bases, the J end by 7 bases, with 16 bases between. CDR3 region: CASSLAPARFWEQYF. CDR3 bases: TGTGCCAGCAGCTTAGCCCCCGCCCGATTCTGGGAGCAGTACTTC.

The genes are TRBV5-1 and TRBJ2-1; D is perhaps TRBD1 (5 bases). The CDR3 has 16 residues. Germline V gives CDR1 SGHRS, CDR2 YFSETQ. V lost 0 bases and J 0 bases, leaving 10 bases between the germline ends. CDR3 in amino acids: CASSLVQVSSYNEQFF. CDR3 in DNA: TGCGCCAGCAGCTTGGTACAGGTGAGCTCCTACAATGAGCAGTTCTTC.

The chain employs TRBV9 and TRBJ2-5; the match to TRBD2 covers 7 bases. Trimming at V came to 0 bases and at J to 5 bases, leaving 4 bases not matched to a gene. The V gene's germline CDR1 is SGDLS and CDR2 YYNGEE. CDR3 length: 14 residues. The CDR3 sequence: CASSVEAGGETQYF. CDR3 nucleotides: TGTGCCAGCAGCGTAGAGGCCGGGGGGGAGACCCAGTACTTC.

The chain couples TRBV9 to TRBJ1-4; 11 bases agree with TRBD1. CDR3 length equals 15 residues. The V and J ends lost 4 bases and 6 bases, in that order; junction bases with no gene match: 5. The germline gives CDR1 SGDLS, CDR2 YYNGEE. CDR3 nucleotide sequence: TGTGCCAGCAGCATAACGGGACAGGGGGATGAAAAACTGTTTTTT. Its translation is CASSITGQGDEKLFF.

This sequence joins TRBV9 and TRBJ2-3; 10 bases match TRBD2. V trimming: 4 bases; J trimming: 6 bases; junction bases outside the gene matches: 5. Germline V CDR1 and CDR2: SGDLS, YYNGEE. The CDR3 has 14 amino acids. The CDR3 spells CASSPTSGIDTQYF. For the CDR3, the DNA is TGTGCCAGCAGCCCTACTAGCGGGATCGATACGCAGTATTTT.

This chain connects TRBV30 to TRBJ1-5; D gene uncertain. Between the trimmed V and J ends, which lost 2 bases and 0 bases, there was a span of 14 bases. CDR1 is GTSNPN and CDR2 is SVGIG in the germline V gene (reference sequence). This CDR3 spans 16 amino acids. CDR3 amino acids: CAWSSPSRRSNQPQHF. The CDR3 DNA reads TGTGCCTGGAGTAGCCCGTCCAGACGTAGCAATCAGCCCCAGCATTTT.

The chain combines TRBV27 with TRBJ1-5, with TRBD1 as a possible D gene (5 bases). From germline, CDR1 is MNHEY and CDR2 SMNVEV (reference sequence). Trimming removed 3 bases at V and 6 bases at J, with 6 bases between. The CDR3 sequence is 12 residues long. The CDR3 coding sequence is TGTGCCAGCAGTTTCGGGGGTCAGCCCCAGCATTTT. This gives the protein CASSFGGQPQHF.

The genes are TRBV5-6 and TRBJ2-5; TRBD2 matches at 9 bases. J lost 5 bases, V lost 0 bases, and 8 bases had no gene match. The CDR3 covers 16 residues. Germline V gene lookup returns CDR1 SGHDT and CDR2 YYEEEE. The CDR3 region is CASSLVGLAGLETQYF. In nucleotides, the CDR3 is TGTGCCAGCAGCTTGGTGGGCCTAGCGGGACTTGAGACCCAGTACTTC.